This TCR beta chain was sequenced during a study of regulatory T cells in long-lasting Graves disease. Time point noted: newly diagnosed GD, antithyroid drugs for less than 3 months. Preparation of the TCR library used RNA extracted from PBMCs. Ten or more counts support this clonotype. In building TCR beta libraries, iRepertoire HTBI primers were used together with Arm-PCR of CDR3 regions. In TCRdb, the multiplex PCR reads were re-called with MiXCR into one record per CDR3 protein. Among some 330,000 distinct CDR3 sequences listed, roughly 12% were seen once. These records were also assigned to another study, of T cells in Graves' hyperthyroidism and ophthalmopathy.

This receptor was identified in a woman aged 18-30 years with Graves disease. Specimen: peripheral blood mononuclear cells (PBMCs), collected at new diagnosis, from a patient treated with antithyroid drugs.

CDR3 bases: TGTGCCAGCAGTTTCTCCCCTGGGACAGGGGGGGAAATTGAAGCTTTCTTT. It codes for CASSFSPGTGGEIEAFF. The V call is TRBV28, the J call TRBJ1-1, with 11 positions matching TRBD1. The CDR3 has 17 residues. J gave up 7 bases and V 3 bases, and 13 bases lay outside the gene matches. The germline V gene encodes CDR1 MDHEN and CDR2 SYDVKM.